The rows below give T cell receptor beta chains drawn from one sample of a study of CD8 T cells in Susac syndrome. TCRdb re-analysed the immunoSEQ multiplex PCR reads in MiXCR, keeping a single row per CDR3 protein. The sample yields under 350,000 distinct CDR3 sequences, roughly 94% seen once. Sequenced sample: CD4+ T cells from PBMCs. These receptors all come from a human donor with multiple sclerosis. Each CDR3 is given with its conserved first and last residue. D genes are given only for firm matches. Not all rows give a size; the values are once, few, many and, for expanded clones, a class.

d_call	j_call	clone_size	v_call	cdr3_aa	cdr3_nt
TRBD1	TRBJ1-2	NA	TRBV3-1	CASSSQSRGDRSYTF	TGTGCCAGCAGCTCACAAAGCCGGGGGGACAGGAGTTACACCTTC
NA	TRBJ2-3	NA	TRBV7-9	CASSLGGDFGTQYF	TGTGCCAGCAGCTTAGGAGGGGACTTCGGTACGCAGTATTTT
NA	TRBJ2-2	few	TRBV30	CAWSALVNTGELFF	TGTGCCTGGAGTGCCCTGGTGAACACCGGGGAGCTGTTTTTT
TRBD2	TRBJ2-1	NA	TRBV9	CASSVESGSWNEQFF	TGTGCCAGCAGCGTAGAAAGCGGGAGTTGGAATGAGCAGTTCTTC
TRBD2	TRBJ2-5	NA	TRBV6-5	CASIPAGGRGTQYF	TGTGCCAGCATACCAGCGGGGGGGCGAGGGACCCAGTACTTC
NA	TRBJ1-1	NA	TRBV5-5	CASSLGPPREAFF	TGTGCCAGCAGCTTGGGCCCCCCGAGGGAAGCTTTCTTT
NA	TRBJ2-5	NA	TRBV7-8	CASRPLRGSTKTQYF	TGTGCCAGCAGGCCTTTAAGGGGGTCTACGAAGACCCAGTACTTC
NA	TRBJ1-4	NA	TRBV5-4	CASSLRTRTTNEKLFF	TGTGCCAGCAGCTTAAGGACACGGACAACTAATGAAAAACTGTTTTTT
NA	TRBJ2-2	NA	TRBV7-3	CASSSQGATGELFF	TGTGCCAGCAGCTCACAGGGTGCCACCGGGGAGCTGTTTTTT
NA	TRBJ2-3	NA	TRBV19	CASRRSGTDTQYF	TGTGCCAGTAGACGTAGCGGCACAGATACGCAGTATTTT
NA	TRBJ2-5	NA	TRBV12-3/TRBV12-4	CASSLRGTGQETQYF	TGTGCCAGCAGTCTCCGGGGTACAGGTCAAGAGACCCAGTACTTC
NA	TRBJ2-2	NA	TRBV5-1	CASSLDVPGPGELFF	TGCGCCAGCAGCTTGGATGTCCCGGGCCCCGGGGAGCTGTTTTTT
NA	TRBJ2-7	NA	TRBV21-1	CASTQLTGRYEQYF	TGTGCCAGCACCCAGTTGACAGGGCGTTACGAGCAGTACTTC
NA	TRBJ2-5	NA	TRBV18	CASSPPSETQYF	TGTGCCAGCTCACCCCCCAGCGAGACCCAGTACTTC